This T cell receptor (beta chain) was sequenced during a study of beta chain features in type 1 diabetes. This clone was counted between two and nine times. Its antigen remains unidentified. Staining for CD45RO/CCR7/CD25/CD127/CD95/CD27 allowed sorting of CD4+ naive, central memory, regulatory and stem cell-like memory cells. Notes on the study in general: Moderately but significantly shorter TCRB CDR3s were found in Type 1 diabetes patients in all four CD4+ subsets. Healthy donors had naive, central memory and Treg TCRB repertoires that appeared less similar than those seen among patients. There was a possibility that cDNA sequencing over-represented cells with high TCR expression.

cDNA synthesis used the whole RNA isolate, giving expressed TCRB sequences. Clones were read by immunoSEQ multiplex PCR, and TCRdb kept only the in-frame ones, dropping some. The sample holds 100,000 to 150,000 clones, around 8.8% seen once. Sequenced input: central memory CD4+ T cells from blood. This TCR derives from a man aged 30-40 years with type 1 diabetes.

This CDR3 is CASSPLAGGQETQYF. For the CDR3, the DNA is TGCGCCAGCAGCCCGTTAGCGGGGGGCCAAGAGACCCAGTACTTC. This chain joins TRBV5-1 and TRBJ2-5, with 10 positions matching TRBD2. Germline lookup yields CDR1 SGHRS and CDR2 YFSETQ. The CDR3 runs to 15 residues. Trimming at V came to 4 bases and at J to 1 base, leaving 4 bases not matched to a gene.